This entry lists 23 T cell receptor beta chains sequenced from one sample in a study of blood T cells in healthy people across ages. Combining a sample-barcoded 5' primer with a J-beta primer mix, a second PCR ran for about 7 to 11 cycles. A single record per CDR3 protein comes from TCRdb applying MiXCR to the 5' RACE reads. The sample carries 540,000 or so distinct CDR3 sequences, around 24% recorded once. The same sample was also studied in work on T cells of mothers and their children.

Source material: blood. These receptors came from a boy between 5 and 17 years old in good health.

The J gene is TRBJ2-5, the V gene TRBV19; D remains unclear. The CDR3 contains 13 residues. Trimming took off 4 bases at V and 7 bases at J, with 13 bases between the two ends. The germline CDR1 and CDR2 sequences are LNHDA and SQIVND (reference sequence). CDR3 DNA: TGTGCCAGTAGTACGACCCCGTTTGGGACCCAGTACTTC. This translates into CASSTTPFGTQYF.

This clonotype has a handful of counts. The chain carries TRBV28 and TRBJ1-5; D perhaps matches TRBD1 (6 bases). CDR1 and CDR2 from the germline V gene are MDHEN and SYDVKM. This CDR3 comprises 13 residues. Trimming removed 8 bases from V and 2 bases from J, with 10 bases in between. CDR3 sequence: CASQRQGNQPQHF. In nucleotides, the CDR3 is TGTGCCAGCCAAAGACAGGGCAATCAGCCCCAGCATTTT.

The rearrangement links TRBV4-3 to TRBJ2-1; the match to TRBD2 covers 10 bases. Germline V CDR1 and CDR2: LGHNA, YSLEER. V was clipped by 6 bases and J by 5 bases; unmatched bases: 10. The CDR3 extends over 16 amino acids. This CDR3 reads CASSTRLAGGHNEQFF. The DNA for the CDR3 is TGCGCCAGCAGTACACGATTAGCGGGGGGACACAATGAGCAGTTCTTC.

The chain couples TRBV5-5 to TRBJ2-2; D may be TRBD2 (6 bases). Germline V gene sequence: CDR1 SGHKS, CDR2 YYEKEE (reference sequence). This CDR3 contains 14 residues. Trimming shortened V by 3 bases and J by 5 bases, and 11 bases separated the two germline ends. The CDR3 DNA reads as TGTGCCAGCAGCTCCGGGAGAGGGACCGGGGAGCTGTTTTTT. Protein sequence: CASSSGRGTGELFF.

In this sample, this clonotype turned up a few times. This chain joins TRBV28 and TRBJ2-5, with TRBD1 matching over 9 bases. The J call may be incorrect, as the DNA end agrees better with TRBJ2-7. Germline V gives CDR1 MDHEN, CDR2 SYDVKM. The CDR3 sequence is 16 residues long. CDR3 DNA: TGTGCCAGCAGTTCCTGGACAGGGGAATTTTCCTACGAGCAGTACTTC. This sequence encodes CASSSWTGEFSYEQYF.

The V and J genes are TRBV30 and TRBJ2-1; 8 bases are a match to TRBD2. V shed 2 bases and J 6 bases; nucleotides not matched to a gene: 12. The CDR3 is 16 residues long. Germline CDR1 and CDR2: GTSNPN and SVGIG (reference sequence). In nucleotides, the CDR3 is TGTGCCTGGAGTTCCCCCGGACTTGCGGGGGGCAATGAGCAGTTCTTC. As protein: CAWSSPGLAGGNEQFF.

V gene TRBV18 combines with J gene TRBJ2-1; 10 bases map to TRBD1. V lost 6 bases, J lost 8 bases, and 7 bases stayed unmatched. The CDR3 length is 14 residues. The germline V gene has CDR1 KGHSH and CDR2 LQKENI. Written as DNA, the CDR3 is TGTGCCAGCTCCAGGGACAGGGGTTGGGATGAGCAGTTCTTC. Protein product: CASSRDRGWDEQFF.

This clonotype was counted between two and nine times. The V call is TRBV7-8, the J call TRBJ2-5; D may be TRBD2 (6 bases). V was shortened by 1 base and J by 5 bases, with 20 bases between the two germline ends. Germline CDR1 reads SGHVS; CDR2 reads FQNEAQ. The CDR3 sequence is 17 residues long. The CDR3 DNA follows: TGTGCCAGCAGCTTAGGGCCCCGACTAGTTCGGAGGGAGACCCAGTACTTC. Protein: CASSLGPRLVRRETQYF.

This clonotype was counted a few times. The chain has TRBV4-2 and TRBJ1-2; 8 bases fit TRBD1. The V segment lost 4 bases and the J segment 4 bases; nucleotides outside the gene matches: 8. Germline values: CDR1 LGHNA, CDR2 YNFKEQ. The CDR3 consists of 15 residues. The CDR3 coding sequence is TGTGCCAGCAGCCGATCGACAGGGGAGGGCTATGGCTACACCTTC. This codes for CASSRSTGEGYGYTF.

This clonotype was detected only a few times. The rearrangement links TRBV18 to TRBJ2-5; D may be TRBD2 (5 bases). V lost 1 base to trimming and J lost 5 bases, with 17 bases between them. Germline CDR1 reads KGHSH; CDR2 reads LQKENI. The CDR3 consists of 16 residues. The CDR3 DNA is TGTGCCAGCTCACCACAAAATTCCTTGACGGGGGAGACCCAGTACTTC. Residues: CASSPQNSLTGETQYF.

In its sample, this clonotype was seen many times. The chain joins TRBV28 to TRBJ2-5, with TRBD2 as a possible D gene (7 bases). Germline assignment: CDR1 MDHEN and CDR2 SYDVKM. V was trimmed by 10 bases and J by 4 bases, leaving 16 bases between them. This CDR3 region has 13 residues. CDR3 nucleotides: TGTGCCATCGGTGCGGGGGCGAGAGAGACCCAGTACTTC. Protein: CAIGAGARETQYF.

This clonotype was counted between two and nine times. This chain links TRBV7-3 with TRBJ2-1; D is possibly TRBD2 (6 bases). The CDR3 runs 13 residues. V gave up 3 bases and J gave up 5 bases, with 8 bases separating them. The germline V gene has CDR1 SGHTA and CDR2 FQGTGA. CDR3 sequence (DNA): TGTGCCAGCAGCTTGGAGGGTCACAATGAGCAGTTCTTC. It encodes CASSLEGHNEQFF.

This clonotype was seen only a few times. This chain uses TRBV29-1 with TRBJ2-3; TRBD2 agrees at 8 bases. The CDR3 covers 13 residues. Germline V gene data show CDR1 as SQVTM and CDR2 as ANQGSEA. V gave up 1 base and J gave up 5 bases; unmatched junction bases: 2. As DNA, the CDR3 is TGCAGCGTTGAAGCTAGCGGGCTAGATACGCAGTATTTT. It yields the protein CSVEASGLDTQYF.

This clonotype was counted only a few times. The rearrangement uses TRBV6-2 or TRBV6-3 and TRBJ2-7, with 9 bases matching TRBD2. The V and J ends lost 7 bases and 0 bases, in that order; junction bases with no gene match: 1. The V gene's germline CDR1 is MNHEY and CDR2 SVGEGT. CDR3 size: 13 residues. The CDR3, as DNA: TGTGCCAGCACTAGCGGGGTCTCCTACGAGCAGTACTTC. This sequence encodes CASTSGVSYEQYF.

This clonotype turned up a few times. The chain's CDR3 is CASSFLGTREAFF. The CDR3 DNA is TGTGCCAGCAGCTTCCTCGGGACCAGGGAAGCTTTCTTT. The chain joins TRBV7-2 to TRBJ1-1, with D possibly matching TRBD1 (5 bases). V dropped 3 bases and J dropped 8 bases, with 13 bases sitting between them. CDR3 length equals 13 residues. Germline CDR1 reads SGHTA; CDR2 reads FQGNSA.

Only a few counts were recorded for this clonotype. The chain recombines TRBV4-1 with TRBJ2-7, with 9 bases fitting TRBD1. The CDR3 contains 15 residues. Looked up from germline, CDR1 is MGHRA and CDR2 is YSYEKL. The ends lost 2 bases at V and 3 bases at J; junction bases unmatched: 5. CDR3: CASSQPTGGGYEQYF. CDR3 bases: TGCGCCAGCAGCCAACCTACAGGGGGCGGCTACGAGCAGTACTTC.

This clonotype was picked up a small number of times. This chain uses TRBV20-1 with TRBJ2-5, with no clear D. CDR1 is DFQATT, CDR2 SNEGSKA, per germline (reference sequence). The CDR3 is 13 residues long. V shed 4 bases and J shed 4 bases, with 13 bases lying between them. CDR3 bases: TGCAGTGCTAACATGCGCTTTTCAGAGACCCAGTACTTC. This codes for CSANMRFSETQYF.

This clonotype turned up a few times. V gene TRBV28 combines with J gene TRBJ2-3; D is unresolved. Trimming cost V 4 bases and J 5 bases, with 16 bases left between them. The CDR3 is 15 residues long. Looked up from germline, CDR1 is MDHEN and CDR2 is SYDVKM. The CDR3 is CASSYTPGSQDTQYF. CDR3 DNA sequence: TGTGCCAGCAGTTACACACCCGGGTCCCAAGATACGCAGTATTTT.

V usage is TRBV5-1 and J usage is TRBJ1-1; a weak D match, TRBD1 (5 bases). Germline V gene data show CDR1 as SGHRS and CDR2 as YFSETQ. Trimming removed 0 bases from V and 1 base from J, with 13 bases in between. The CDR3 covers 16 residues. The CDR3 sequence is CASSLGVRDWNTEAFF. As DNA, the CDR3 is TGCGCCAGCAGCTTGGGAGTCCGGGACTGGAACACTGAAGCTTTCTTT.

This clonotype was counted between two and nine times. The chain carries TRBV28 and TRBJ1-2; D is perhaps TRBD1 (6 bases). Trimming left V 5 bases short and J 1 base short, with 17 bases between. CDR3 length: 16 amino acids. CDR1 is MDHEN and CDR2 is SYDVKM in the germline V gene. CDR3 nucleotide sequence: TGTGCCAGCAGTCCAGCCCTACGACAGGTTAACTATGGCTACACCTTC. Protein sequence: CASSPALRQVNYGYTF.

The chain joins TRBV11-2 to TRBJ1-1; a possible D gene is TRBD1 (6 bases). CDR3 length: 15 amino acids. Germline values: CDR1 SGHAT, CDR2 FQNNGV. Trimming removed 1 base at V and 3 bases at J, with 12 bases between. The CDR3 DNA follows: TGTGCCAGCAGCTTAGCTAGAACAGGGTACACTGAAGCTTTCTTT. This codes for CASSLARTGYTEAFF.

This clonotype turned up a few times. The chain joins TRBV13 to TRBJ2-1, with D unresolved. With 4 bases removed from V and 4 bases from J, the gap between germline ends came to 11 bases. Germline V gene lookup returns CDR1 PRHDT and CDR2 FYEKMQ (reference sequence). The CDR3 is 14 amino acids. CDR3 DNA: TGTGCCAGCAGCTCGGCCCGACCATACAATGAGCAGTTCTTC. This translates into CASSSARPYNEQFF.

This chain joins TRBV7-2 and TRBJ2-1; D possibly corresponds to TRBD2 (6 bases). Germline-derived CDR1 and CDR2 are SGHTA and FQGNSA. CDR3 length equals 14 residues. V lost 7 bases to trimming and J lost 5 bases, with 15 bases between them. CDR3 in DNA: TGTGCCAGCATCCTCCTGGGACTGCACAATGAGCAGTTCTTC. Translated, it gives CASILLGLHNEQFF.